This TCR beta chain was recovered during a study of vaccination effects on CD4 cells after COVID-19. Whole-study results and caveats: Following vaccination, convalescents' spike-reactive clones were mostly new ones induced by the vaccine.

Within the ViraFEST assay, antigen-specific CD4+ T cells underwent expansion with viral peptide pools prior to sequencing. Culturing for about ten days preceded CD4+ T cell isolation. Their SARS-CoV-2 infection, verified by PCR, occurred between March and December 2020. Everyone in the study got two shots of either the BNT162b2 or mRNA-1273 vaccine. Supplemented with around 9.3 IU/ml IL-2 and 9.5 to 10 ug/ml peptides, two million PBMC per well were kept in culture. Researchers swapped half the medium for IL-2 medium on both days 3 and 7. V gave up 0 bases and J gave up 4 bases, with 10 bases separating them. Looked up from germline, CDR1 is SGHTA and CDR2 is FQGNSA. The CDR3 spans 14 residues. Here immunoSEQ multiplex PCR was the method, and the copy in TCRdb shows in-frame clones only, minus some. The sample holds about 15,000 clones; approximately 80% are singletons and the top ten take just under 25%.

Concerning this clone: Its antigen is not identified.

This receptor was obtained from a human donor who had a prior SARS-CoV-2 infection. V is TRBV7-2 and J is TRBJ2-7, with D perhaps matching TRBD2 (7 bases). Sequenced material: CD4+ T cells from PBMCs cultured with HCoV-NL63 spike peptides, taken after COVID-19 vaccination. The CDR3 loop is CASSLAGGAYEQYF. Written as DNA, the CDR3 is TGTGCCAGCAGCTTAGCAGGGGGGGCGTACGAGCAGTACTTC.